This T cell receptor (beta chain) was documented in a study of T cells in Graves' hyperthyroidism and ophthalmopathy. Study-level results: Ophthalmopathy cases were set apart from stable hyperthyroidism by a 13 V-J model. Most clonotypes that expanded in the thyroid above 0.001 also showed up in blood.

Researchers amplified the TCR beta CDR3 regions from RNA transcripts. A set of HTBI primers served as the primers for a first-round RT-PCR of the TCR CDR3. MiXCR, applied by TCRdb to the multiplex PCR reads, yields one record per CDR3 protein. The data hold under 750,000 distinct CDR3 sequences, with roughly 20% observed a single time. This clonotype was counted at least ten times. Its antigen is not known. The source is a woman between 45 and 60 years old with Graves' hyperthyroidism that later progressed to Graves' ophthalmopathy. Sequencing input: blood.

The DNA for the CDR3 is TGTGCCAGCAGTGTCTGGACTAGCGGGGACACGCAGTATTTT. This gives the protein CASSVWTSGDTQYF. The rearrangement uses TRBV6-1 and TRBJ2-3; TRBD2 agrees at 12 bases. Germline CDR1 MNHNS, CDR2 SASEGT. V gave up 4 bases and J gave up 9 bases; unmatched junction bases: 5. The CDR3 is 14 amino acids.